A selection of T cell receptor beta chains follows, all from one sample in a study of T cell repertoires in cytomegalovirus infection. Their antigens remain unidentified. TCRdb called the reads again in MiXCR, with one record for every CDR3 protein. The table includes 160,000 or so distinct CDR3 sequences, roughly a fifth detected once. This specimen consisted of CD8+ T cells from cultured PBMCs, obtained from culture after CMV antigen stimulation. The receptors shown here come from a human donor in good health (CMV status not recorded). Some clones in this sample may be carry-over from other donors' samples. The CDR3 runs from the conserved cysteine through the conserved F or W. Fields, in order: clone size, J gene, D gene, V gene, CDR3 protein, CDR3 DNA. A D gene is named only where the DNA matches it firmly. A row's size may be missing; if present it is once, few, many or a size class.

clone_size: -
j_call: TRBJ1-2
d_call: -
v_call: TRBV12-3/TRBV12-4
cdr3_aa: CASSSKSSGTHGYTF
cdr3_nt: TGTGCCAGCAGTTCGAAAAGCTCCGGGACACATGGCTACACCTTC

clone_size: -
j_call: TRBJ2-7
d_call: -
v_call: TRBV7-9
cdr3_aa: CASSFFGTPYEQYF
cdr3_nt: TGTGCCAGCAGCTTCTTCGGAACGCCCTACGAGCAGTACTTC

clone_size: few
j_call: TRBJ1-1
d_call: -
v_call: TRBV7-8
cdr3_aa: CASTLYRAGNTEAFF
cdr3_nt: TGTGCCAGCACCCTCTACAGGGCTGGGAACACTGAAGCTTTCTTT

clone_size: few
j_call: TRBJ1-5
d_call: TRBD1
v_call: TRBV6-2/TRBV6-3
cdr3_aa: CASILALDRAKGQPQHF
cdr3_nt: TGTGCCAGCATTCTGGCCCTGGACAGGGCGAAGGGTCAGCCCCAGCATTTT

clone_size: few
j_call: TRBJ2-3
d_call: -
v_call: TRBV19
cdr3_aa: CASKASTDTQYF
cdr3_nt: TGTGCCAGTAAGGCGAGCACAGATACGCAGTATTTT

clone_size: -
j_call: TRBJ1-3
d_call: -
v_call: TRBV4-3
cdr3_aa: CASSQDRAVLSGNTIYF
cdr3_nt: TGCGCCAGCAGCCAAGATAGGGCAGTGCTCTCTGGAAACACCATATATTTT

clone_size: few
j_call: TRBJ2-5
d_call: -
v_call: TRBV7-2
cdr3_aa: CASSLVGDSLNWETQYF
cdr3_nt: TGTGCCAGCAGCTTAGTGGGGGACTCCCTAAACTGGGAGACCCAGTACTTC

clone_size: -
j_call: TRBJ1-1
d_call: -
v_call: TRBV7-2
cdr3_aa: CASSLNRRQGTEAFF
cdr3_nt: TGTGCCAGCAGCTTGAACAGGAGGCAAGGCACTGAAGCTTTCTTT

clone_size: -
j_call: TRBJ1-2
d_call: -
v_call: TRBV9
cdr3_aa: CASSSWENYGYTF
cdr3_nt: TGTGCCAGCAGCTCCTGGGAGAACTATGGCTACACCTTC

clone_size: -
j_call: TRBJ2-7
d_call: -
v_call: TRBV7-2
cdr3_aa: CASRSPGAYEQYF
cdr3_nt: TGTGCCAGCAGAAGTCCCGGGGCCTACGAGCAGTACTTC

clone_size: few
j_call: TRBJ1-2
d_call: -
v_call: TRBV5-5
cdr3_aa: CASTLDIGLRYGYTF
cdr3_nt: TGTGCCAGCACCCTAGACATTGGGCTTCGCTATGGCTACACCTTC

clone_size: -
j_call: TRBJ2-2
d_call: -
v_call: TRBV19
cdr3_aa: CASSIRDANTGELFF
cdr3_nt: TGTGCCAGTAGTATCAGAGACGCGAACACCGGGGAGCTGTTTTTT

clone_size: few
j_call: TRBJ1-1
d_call: TRBD1
v_call: TRBV19
cdr3_aa: CASSATGGYTEAFF
cdr3_nt: TGTGCCAGTAGTGCGACAGGGGGATACACTGAAGCTTTCTTT

clone_size: few
j_call: TRBJ1-2
d_call: -
v_call: TRBV7-2
cdr3_aa: CASSPKRPGQLTNYGYTF
cdr3_nt: TGTGCCAGCAGCCCTAAGCGACCCGGACAGTTGACTAACTATGGCTACACCTTC

clone_size: -
j_call: TRBJ1-1
d_call: -
v_call: TRBV6-6
cdr3_aa: CASISDSANTEAFF
cdr3_nt: TGTGCCAGCATTTCTGACAGTGCGAACACTGAAGCTTTCTTT

clone_size: many
j_call: TRBJ2-2
d_call: -
v_call: TRBV6-2/TRBV6-3
cdr3_aa: CASSYSGFGNTGELFF
cdr3_nt: TGTGCCAGCAGTTACTCAGGTTTTGGAAATACCGGGGAGCTGTTTTTT

clone_size: -
j_call: TRBJ2-3
d_call: -
v_call: TRBV7-3
cdr3_aa: CASSRGSVTDTQYF
cdr3_nt: TGTGCCAGCAGCCGGGGCAGTGTCACAGATACGCAGTATTTT

clone_size: few
j_call: TRBJ1-2
d_call: TRBD1
v_call: TRBV7-2
cdr3_aa: CASSRTGRDGYTF
cdr3_nt: TGTGCCAGCAGTCGGACAGGGCGCGACGGCTACACCTTC

clone_size: few
j_call: TRBJ2-1
d_call: TRBD1
v_call: TRBV7-2
cdr3_aa: CASSFYRGYEQFF
cdr3_nt: TGTGCCAGCAGCTTCTACAGGGGCTATGAGCAGTTCTTC

clone_size: -
j_call: TRBJ1-6
d_call: -
v_call: TRBV9
cdr3_aa: CASSVQDASPLHF
cdr3_nt: TGTGCCAGCAGCGTACAGGACGCGTCACCCCTCCACTTT

clone_size: -
j_call: TRBJ1-5
d_call: TRBD1
v_call: TRBV7-2
cdr3_aa: CASSLSRGIDQPQHF
cdr3_nt: TGTGCCAGCAGCTTAAGCAGGGGGATCGATCAGCCCCAGCATTTT

clone_size: -
j_call: TRBJ1-2
d_call: -
v_call: TRBV11-2
cdr3_aa: CASSLPGLSEVYGYTF
cdr3_nt: TGTGCCAGCAGCTTACCCGGACTCTCGGAAGTCTATGGCTACACCTTC

clone_size: -
j_call: TRBJ1-5
d_call: -
v_call: TRBV24-1
cdr3_aa: CATSAYQPQHF
cdr3_nt: TGTGCCACCAGTGCATATCAGCCCCAGCATTTT

clone_size: many
j_call: TRBJ1-3
d_call: TRBD1
v_call: TRBV7-2
cdr3_aa: CASSPGQGKGRSGNTIYF
cdr3_nt: TGTGCCAGCAGCCCGGGACAGGGGAAAGGACGCTCTGGAAACACCATATATTTT

clone_size: -
j_call: TRBJ1-2
d_call: -
v_call: TRBV4-2
cdr3_aa: CASSQVIDAHYGYTF
cdr3_nt: TGTGCCAGCAGCCAAGTTATCGATGCTCACTATGGCTACACCTTC

clone_size: few
j_call: TRBJ1-5
d_call: -
v_call: TRBV12-3/TRBV12-4
cdr3_aa: CASSPDSANQPQHF
cdr3_nt: TGTGCCAGCAGTCCGGACAGCGCTAATCAGCCCCAGCATTTT

clone_size: -
j_call: TRBJ2-7
d_call: TRBD2
v_call: TRBV6-5
cdr3_aa: CASSPGGGHEQYF
cdr3_nt: TGTGCCAGCAGTCCCGGGGGGGGCCACGAGCAGTACTTC

clone_size: few
j_call: TRBJ1-1
d_call: TRBD1
v_call: TRBV4-1
cdr3_aa: CASSQSYRDRGPDTEAFF
cdr3_nt: TGCGCCAGCAGCCAATCATACCGGGACAGGGGTCCGGACACTGAAGCTTTCTTT

clone_size: -
j_call: TRBJ2-7
d_call: -
v_call: TRBV7-2
cdr3_aa: CASSFHGTRFYEQYF
cdr3_nt: TGTGCCAGCAGCTTCCACGGGACACGTTTCTACGAGCAGTACTTC

clone_size: -
j_call: TRBJ2-7
d_call: TRBD2
v_call: TRBV6-2/TRBV6-3
cdr3_aa: CASSYEPAGGSYEQYF
cdr3_nt: TGTGCCAGCAGTTACGAACCAGCGGGGGGCAGCTACGAGCAGTACTTC

clone_size: few
j_call: TRBJ1-1
d_call: -
v_call: TRBV9
cdr3_aa: CASSPVDLLTEAFF
cdr3_nt: TGTGCCAGCAGCCCCGTAGATCTTCTGACTGAAGCTTTCTTT

clone_size: once
j_call: TRBJ1-1
d_call: -
v_call: TRBV6-2/TRBV6-3
cdr3_aa: CASREAGYTEAFF
cdr3_nt: TGTGCCAGCAGGGAGGCGGGGTACACTGAAGCTTTCTTT

clone_size: -
j_call: TRBJ2-1
d_call: TRBD2
v_call: TRBV6-2/TRBV6-3
cdr3_aa: CASSSIRGGAREQFF
cdr3_nt: TGTGCCAGCAGTTCCATTCGCGGGGGGGCGAGAGAGCAGTTCTTC

clone_size: few
j_call: TRBJ1-2
d_call: -
v_call: TRBV7-9
cdr3_aa: CASSLEGLWHGYTF
cdr3_nt: TGTGCCAGCAGCTTAGAAGGGCTTTGGCATGGCTACACCTTC

clone_size: -
j_call: TRBJ1-1
d_call: TRBD1
v_call: TRBV7-8
cdr3_aa: CASSPRDSFEAFF
cdr3_nt: TGTGCCAGCAGCCCCCGGGACAGTTTTGAAGCTTTCTTT

clone_size: few
j_call: TRBJ2-1
d_call: -
v_call: TRBV7-2
cdr3_aa: CASSLVRGLNEQFF
cdr3_nt: TGTGCCAGCAGCTTAGTACGAGGGTTAAATGAGCAGTTCTTC

clone_size: -
j_call: TRBJ1-5
d_call: TRBD1
v_call: TRBV15
cdr3_aa: CATSRDLSGQGGNSNQPQHF
cdr3_nt: TGTGCCACCAGCAGAGATCTGTCGGGACAGGGGGGAAATAGCAATCAGCCCCAGCATTTT

clone_size: -
j_call: TRBJ2-2
d_call: -
v_call: TRBV7-7
cdr3_aa: CASTLGGTGELFF
cdr3_nt: TGTGCTAGCACCCTCGGGGGCACCGGGGAGCTGTTTTTT